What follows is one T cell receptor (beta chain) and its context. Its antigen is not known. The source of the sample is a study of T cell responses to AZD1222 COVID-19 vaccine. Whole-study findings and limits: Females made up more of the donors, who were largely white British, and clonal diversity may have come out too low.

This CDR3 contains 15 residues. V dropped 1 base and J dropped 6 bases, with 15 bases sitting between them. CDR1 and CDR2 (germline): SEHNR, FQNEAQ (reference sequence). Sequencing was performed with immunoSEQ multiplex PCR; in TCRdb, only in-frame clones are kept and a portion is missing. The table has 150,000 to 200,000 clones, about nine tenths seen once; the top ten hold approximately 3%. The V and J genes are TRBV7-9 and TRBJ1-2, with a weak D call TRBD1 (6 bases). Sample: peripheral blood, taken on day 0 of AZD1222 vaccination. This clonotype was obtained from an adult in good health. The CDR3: CASSLGGTGNNGYTF. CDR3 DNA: TGTGCCAGCAGCTTAGGGGGAACAGGGAACAATGGCTACACCTTC.